A few counts support the clone carrying this T cell receptor (beta chain). Its antigen is not known. These data are taken from a study of identical twins. Whole-study findings and limits: Compared with models, monozygotic twins showed more out-of-frame TCR alpha sharing.

V lost 6 bases, J lost 6 bases, and 14 bases lay in between. Looked up from germline, CDR1 is MNHEY and CDR2 is SVGAGI. The CDR3 is 13 amino acids. TCRdb analysed the 5' RACE reads with MiXCR anew, one entry per CDR3 protein. Of 1.5 million to 2 million distinct CDR3 sequences in the sample, about 32% were seen once. Sequences were obtained from cord blood. The TCR comes from a newborn girl in good health. The chain combines TRBV6-5 with TRBJ1-2, with a possible D match to TRBD1 (6 bases). CDR3 amino acids: CASRGSGGDGYTF. The CDR3 nucleotides read TGTGCCAGCAGAGGGTCGGGGGGCGATGGCTACACCTTC.